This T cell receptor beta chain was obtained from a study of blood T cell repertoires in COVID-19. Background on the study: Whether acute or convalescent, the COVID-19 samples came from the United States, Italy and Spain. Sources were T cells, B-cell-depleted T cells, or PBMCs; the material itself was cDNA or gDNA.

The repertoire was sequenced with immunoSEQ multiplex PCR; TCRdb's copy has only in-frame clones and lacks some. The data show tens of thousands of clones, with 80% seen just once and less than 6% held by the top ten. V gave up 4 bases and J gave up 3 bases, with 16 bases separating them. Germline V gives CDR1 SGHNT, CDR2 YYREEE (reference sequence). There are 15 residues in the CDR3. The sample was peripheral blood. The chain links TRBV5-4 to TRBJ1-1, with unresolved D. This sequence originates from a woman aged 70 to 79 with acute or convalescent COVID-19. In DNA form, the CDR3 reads TGTGCCAGCAGCGCCGGACCCGGGAAACACACTGAAGCTTTCTTT. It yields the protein CASSAGPGKHTEAFF. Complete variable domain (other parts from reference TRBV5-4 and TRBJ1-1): ETGVTQSPTHLIKTRGQQVTLRCSSQSGHNTVSWYQQALGQGPQFIFQYYREEENGRGNFPPRFSGLQFPNYSSELNVNALELDDSALYLCASSAGPGKHTEAFFGQGTRLTVV.